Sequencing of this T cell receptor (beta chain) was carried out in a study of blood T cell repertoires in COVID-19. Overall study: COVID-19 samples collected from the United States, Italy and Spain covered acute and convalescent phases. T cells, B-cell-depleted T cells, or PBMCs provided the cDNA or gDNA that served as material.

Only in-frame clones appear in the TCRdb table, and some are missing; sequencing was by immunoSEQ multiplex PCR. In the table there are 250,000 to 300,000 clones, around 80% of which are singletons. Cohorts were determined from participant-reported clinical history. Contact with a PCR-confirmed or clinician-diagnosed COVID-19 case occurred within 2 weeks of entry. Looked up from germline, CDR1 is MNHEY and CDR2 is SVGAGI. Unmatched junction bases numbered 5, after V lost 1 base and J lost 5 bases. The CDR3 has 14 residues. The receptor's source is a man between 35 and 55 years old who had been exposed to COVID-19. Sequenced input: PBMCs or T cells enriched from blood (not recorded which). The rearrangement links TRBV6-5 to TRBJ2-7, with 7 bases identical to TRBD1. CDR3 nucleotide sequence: TGTGCCAGCAGTTACTTTTTACAGGGGAACGAGCAGTACTTC. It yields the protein CASSYFLQGNEQYF.